A selection of T cell receptor beta chains follows, all from one sample in a study of shared clonotypes between healthy human individuals. Clones were sequenced by immunoSEQ multiplex PCR, and TCRdb holds only the in-frame ones, with some missing. This sample has about 600,000 clones, with around 95% found just once. Sample: naive CD8+ T cells sorted from blood. These receptors originate from a woman aged 30 to 39 in good health. CDR3s include the opening cysteine and the closing phenylalanine or tryptophan. Each record gives: V gene, J gene, CDR3 length, clone size, D gene, CDR3 DNA, CDR3 protein. A D gene is named only where the DNA matches it firmly. Rows may omit the clone size; those that give it use once, few, many or a size class.

TRBV30	TRBJ2-5	13	NA	NA	TGTGCCTGGAGGGCCAGCGGACAAGAGACCCAGTACTTC	CAWRASGQETQYF
TRBV4-1	TRBJ2-7	16	NA	TRBD1	TGCGCCAGCAGCCAAGTTCTGGGGACAGGTGTATACGAGCAGTACTTC	CASSQVLGTGVYEQYF
TRBV10-3	TRBJ2-7	16	NA	TRBD2	TGTGCCATCAGTGACCCGGGGACTAGCGTGACCTACGAGCAGTACTTC	CAISDPGTSVTYEQYF
TRBV19	TRBJ2-3	16	NA	NA	TGTGCCAGTAGTAAGGGACTTTTTTCCTTCACAGATACGCAGTATTTT	CASSKGLFSFTDTQYF
TRBV27	TRBJ2-1	15	few	TRBD2	TGTGCCAGCAGTTCCGGGACTAGCGGGAACAATGAGCAGTTCTTC	CASSSGTSGNNEQFF
TRBV20-1	TRBJ2-7	11	NA	NA	TGCAGTGCTAGTTGGGACGACGCGCAGTACTTC	CSASWDDAQYF
TRBV4-1	TRBJ1-2	15	NA	TRBD1	TGCGCCAGCAGCCAAGACGCCGGGACAGGGAATGGCTACACCTTC	CASSQDAGTGNGYTF
TRBV13	TRBJ2-2	17	once	TRBD2	TGTGCCAGCAGCTTAGCCGGACTAGCGGGAAGCACCGGGGAGCTGTTTTTT	CASSLAGLAGSTGELFF
TRBV12-1	TRBJ2-7	19	NA	NA	TGTGCCAGCAGCTTTTTGGGGCTAGCCCCATTGGCGAGGGACTACGAGCAGTACTTC	CASSFLGLAPLARDYEQYF
TRBV6-6	TRBJ2-5	16	NA	NA	TGTGCCAGCCGTTCGAGGGGACCAGTTAGGATAGCGACCCAGTACTTC	CASRSRGPVRIATQYF
TRBV6-1	TRBJ2-5	14	NA	NA	TGTGCCAGCAGTGAAATCAGCGGCCAAGAGACCCAGTACTTC	CASSEISGQETQYF
TRBV28	TRBJ2-7	16	NA	TRBD2	TGTGCCAGCAGTTCCGGGACTAGCGGGTTCTCCTACGAGCAGTACTTC	CASSSGTSGFSYEQYF
TRBV6-1	TRBJ2-7	19	NA	TRBD1	TGTGCCAGCAGTGAAACAGTCACAGGGGGCGCGAATTGGTACTACGAGCAGTACTTC	CASSETVTGGANWYYEQYF
TRBV7-2	TRBJ2-7	15	NA	TRBD2	TGTGCCAGCAGCTTCGGTAGCGGGCCAACCTACGAGCAGTACTTC	CASSFGSGPTYEQYF
TRBV28	TRBJ2-7	14	NA	NA	TGTGCCAGCAGTCGCAGCCCCCCGGGGTACGAGCAGTACTTC	CASSRSPPGYEQYF
TRBV28	TRBJ1-2	11	NA	NA	TGTGCCACCCGAACTGGCTATGGCTACACCTTC	CATRTGYGYTF
TRBV27	TRBJ1-1	13	NA	NA	TGTGCCAGCAGTGACAGAGACTACACTGAAGCTTTCTTT	CASSDRDYTEAFF
TRBV6-5	TRBJ2-1	14	NA	NA	TGTGCCAGCAGTTACACGGGGGGCTGGAATGAGCAGTTCTTC	CASSYTGGWNEQFF
TRBV19	TRBJ2-5	13	NA	TRBD2	TGTGCCAGTAGGGGGACTAGCGACGAGACCCAGTACTTC	CASRGTSDETQYF
TRBV7-9	TRBJ2-1	16	NA	TRBD2	TGTGCCAGCAGCCCGCATAGCGGGAGGGCGGGCAATGAGCAGTTCTTC	CASSPHSGRAGNEQFF
TRBV2	TRBJ2-3	17	NA	TRBD1	TGTGCCAGCAGTGAAGGTGGGACAGGGTGGGGCACAGATACGCAGTATTTT	CASSEGGTGWGTDTQYF
TRBV28	TRBJ2-1	12	NA	NA	TGTGCCAGCAGTCCCGACAGTCCGACGCGGTTCTTC	CASSPDSPTRFF
TRBV7-8	TRBJ2-2	17	NA	TRBD2	TGTGCCAGCAGCTCTGACGGGACTAGCGGGAGAAGGGGGGAGCTGTTTTTT	CASSSDGTSGRRGELFF
TRBV16	TRBJ2-7	16	NA	NA	TGTGCCAGCAGCCCAACCCCGTTTGTAGCGAGGTACGAGCAGTACTTC	CASSPTPFVARYEQYF
TRBV19	TRBJ1-2	13	NA	NA	TGTGCCAGTAGTATAAGCCCAGGTGGCGGCTACACCTTC	CASSISPGGGYTF
TRBV6-6	TRBJ1-1	13	few	NA	TGTGCCAGCAGCCCCGTCCGAAACACTGAAGCTTTCTTT	CASSPVRNTEAFF
TRBV7-6	TRBJ2-7	15	NA	TRBD2	TGTGCCAGCAGCTTATCTGGCGGGAGCTCCTACGAGCAGTACTTC	CASSLSGGSSYEQYF
TRBV13	TRBJ2-2	15	NA	NA	TGTGCCAGCAGCTTAGGGTTTAAGGTGGACGGGGAGCTGTTTTTT	CASSLGFKVDGELFF
TRBV2	TRBJ1-3	11	NA	NA	TGTGCCAGCAGGGCCGGAAACACCATATATTTT	CASRAGNTIYF
TRBV27	TRBJ1-2	15	NA	TRBD1	TGTGCCACGGCGACAGGGGCGCTCACTAACTATGGCTACACCTTC	CATATGALTNYGYTF
TRBV23-1	TRBJ2-7	17	NA	NA	TGCGCCAGCAGTCTCCGCAGCCCTGAGCGGAAGATCTACGAGCAGTACTTC	CASSLRSPERKIYEQYF
TRBV27	TRBJ1-1	14	NA	NA	TGTGCCAGCAGTCTCGGACAGATGAACACTGAAGCTTTCTTT	CASSLGQMNTEAFF
TRBV7-9	TRBJ2-7	14	NA	NA	TGTGCCAGCAGCTTAGTTCGGGAGTCCTACGAGCAGTACTTC	CASSLVRESYEQYF
TRBV7-9	TRBJ2-7	14	NA	NA	TGTGCCAGCAGCTTATTGGCTCGCTCCTACGAGCAGTACTTC	CASSLLARSYEQYF
TRBV10-1	TRBJ2-4	16	NA	TRBD2	TGCGCCAGCTCTCCCGGTGGGGAGGGTGTGAAAAACATTCAGTACTTC	CASSPGGEGVKNIQYF
TRBV2	TRBJ2-5	15	NA	TRBD2	TGTGCCAGCAGTGATAGCCTAGCGGCACAAGAGACCCAGTACTTC	CASSDSLAAQETQYF
TRBV5-6	TRBJ2-1	19	NA	TRBD2	TGTGCCAGCAGCTTACCCATCGTCGGGCGGGAGGGCCTTCGGAATGAGCAGTTCTTC	CASSLPIVGREGLRNEQFF
TRBV19	TRBJ1-2	13	NA	NA	TGTGCCAGTAGTATTTGGGGGCTGAATGGCTACACCTTC	CASSIWGLNGYTF